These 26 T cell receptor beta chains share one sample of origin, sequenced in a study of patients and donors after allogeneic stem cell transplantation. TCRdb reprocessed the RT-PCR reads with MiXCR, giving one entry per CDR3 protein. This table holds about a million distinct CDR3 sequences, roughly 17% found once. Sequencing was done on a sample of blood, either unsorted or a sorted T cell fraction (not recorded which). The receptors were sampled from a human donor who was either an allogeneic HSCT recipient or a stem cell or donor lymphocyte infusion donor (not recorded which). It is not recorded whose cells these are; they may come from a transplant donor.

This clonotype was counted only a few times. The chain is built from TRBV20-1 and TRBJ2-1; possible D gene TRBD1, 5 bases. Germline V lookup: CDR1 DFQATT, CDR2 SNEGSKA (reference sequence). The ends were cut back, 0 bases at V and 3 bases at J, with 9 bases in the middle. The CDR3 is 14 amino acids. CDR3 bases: TGCAGTGCTAGAGATCTCGACAGCTACAATGAGCAGTTCTTC. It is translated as CSARDLDSYNEQFF.

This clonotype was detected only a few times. The CDR3 nucleotides are TGTGCCAGCAGCTTAGAGACAGACATCTCTGGGGCCAACGTCCTGACTTTC. Protein: CASSLETDISGANVLTF. This rearrangement joins TRBV7-6 to TRBJ2-6; D might be TRBD1 (5 bases). Germline values: CDR1 SGHVS, CDR2 FNYEAQ. The CDR3 extends over 17 amino acids. The V and J ends lost 1 base and 0 bases respectively, with 10 bases between them.

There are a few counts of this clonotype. The CDR3 here is CASSLGTGGRYEQYF. In nucleotides, the CDR3 is TGTGCCAGCAGCTTGGGGACAGGGGGCAGATACGAGCAGTACTTC. V gene TRBV5-5 combines with J gene TRBJ2-7; 11 bases line up with TRBD1. V gave up 0 bases and J gave up 4 bases; unmatched junction bases: 3. Germline V lookup: CDR1 SGHKS, CDR2 YYEKEE (reference sequence). The CDR3 sequence is 15 residues long.

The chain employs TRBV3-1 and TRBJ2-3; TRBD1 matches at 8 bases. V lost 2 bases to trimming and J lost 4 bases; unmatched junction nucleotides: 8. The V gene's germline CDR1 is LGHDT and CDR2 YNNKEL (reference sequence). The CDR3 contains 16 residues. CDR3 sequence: CASSQLKAGGADTQYF. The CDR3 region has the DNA TGTGCCAGCAGCCAACTTAAGGCAGGGGGCGCAGATACGCAGTATTTT.

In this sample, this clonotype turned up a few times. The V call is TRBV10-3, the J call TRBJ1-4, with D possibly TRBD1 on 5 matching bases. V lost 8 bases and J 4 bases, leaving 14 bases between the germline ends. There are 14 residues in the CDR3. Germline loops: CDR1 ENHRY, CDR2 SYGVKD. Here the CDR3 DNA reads TGTGCCATCGGCGGGGGGGGAAATAATGAAAAACTGTTTTTT. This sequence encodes CAIGGGGNNEKLFF.

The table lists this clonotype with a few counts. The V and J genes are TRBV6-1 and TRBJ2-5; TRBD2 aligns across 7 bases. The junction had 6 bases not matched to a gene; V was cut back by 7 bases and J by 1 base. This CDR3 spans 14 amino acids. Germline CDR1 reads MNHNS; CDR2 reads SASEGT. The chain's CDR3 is CASTPTSAQETQYF. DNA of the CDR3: TGTGCCAGCACTCCTACTAGCGCCCAAGAGACCCAGTACTTC.

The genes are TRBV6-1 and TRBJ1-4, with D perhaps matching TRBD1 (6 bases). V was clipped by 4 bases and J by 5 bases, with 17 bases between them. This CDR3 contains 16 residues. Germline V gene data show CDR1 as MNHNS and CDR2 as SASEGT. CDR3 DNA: TGTGCCAGCAGTGGGATAGTAGGGGGAAAGAATGAAAAACTGTTTTTT. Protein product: CASSGIVGGKNEKLFF.

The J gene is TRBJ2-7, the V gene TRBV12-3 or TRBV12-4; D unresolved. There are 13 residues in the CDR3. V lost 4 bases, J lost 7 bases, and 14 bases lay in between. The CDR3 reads CASSSTPLGEQYF. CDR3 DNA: TGTGCCAGCAGTTCGACCCCACTGGGGGAGCAGTACTTC.

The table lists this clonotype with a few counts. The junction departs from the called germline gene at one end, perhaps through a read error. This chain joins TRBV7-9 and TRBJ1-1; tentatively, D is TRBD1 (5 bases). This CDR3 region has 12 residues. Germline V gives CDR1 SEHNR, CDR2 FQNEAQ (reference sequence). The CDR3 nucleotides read TGTGCCAGCAGCCCGAAACAGGCTGAGGCTTTCTTT. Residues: CASSPKQAEAFF.

The CDR3 is CSALPDPASEQYF. In nucleotides, the CDR3 is TGCAGTGCCCTCCCGGATCCCGCCAGCGAGCAGTACTTC. This sequence joins TRBV20-1 and TRBJ2-7; D gene ambiguous. CDR1 and CDR2 (germline): DFQATT, SNEGSKA (reference sequence). The CDR3 totals 13 residues. Trimming removed 6 bases at V and 6 bases at J, with 18 bases between.

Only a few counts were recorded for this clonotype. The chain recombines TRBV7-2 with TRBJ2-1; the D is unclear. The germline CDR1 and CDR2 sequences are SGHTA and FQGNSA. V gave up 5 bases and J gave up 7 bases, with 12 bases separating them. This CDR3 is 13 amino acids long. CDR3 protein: CASSTRLINEQFF. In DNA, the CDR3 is TGTGCCAGCAGCACAAGACTCATAAATGAGCAGTTCTTC. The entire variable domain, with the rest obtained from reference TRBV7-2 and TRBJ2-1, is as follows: GAGVSQSPSNKVTEKGKDVELRCDPISGHTALYWYRQSLGQGLEFLIYFQGNSAPDKSGLPSDRFSAERTGGSVSTLTIQRTQQEDSAVYLCASSTRLINEQFFGPGTRLTVL.

CDR3 in DNA: TGCAGCGTTACGGGCCGGGACAGATACTACGAGCAGTACTTC. This codes for CSVTGRDRYYEQYF. The chain joins TRBV29-1 to TRBJ2-7; 7 bases are shared with TRBD1. The germline CDR1 and CDR2 sequences are SQVTM and ANQGSEA. This CDR3 has 14 residues. With V trimmed by 5 bases and J by 3 bases, 10 bases remained unmatched.

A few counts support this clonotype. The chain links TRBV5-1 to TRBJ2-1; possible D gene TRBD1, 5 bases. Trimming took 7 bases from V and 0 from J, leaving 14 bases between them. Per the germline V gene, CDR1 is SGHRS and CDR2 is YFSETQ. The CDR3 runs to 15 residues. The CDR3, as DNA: TGCGCCAGCTGGGGCGGAAGGAGCTCCTACAATGAGCAGTTCTTC. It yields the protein CASWGGRSSYNEQFF.

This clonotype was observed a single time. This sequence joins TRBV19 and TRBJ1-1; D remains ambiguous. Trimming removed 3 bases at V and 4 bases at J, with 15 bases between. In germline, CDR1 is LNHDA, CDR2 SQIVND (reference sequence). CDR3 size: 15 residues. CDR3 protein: CASSMEAATRTEAFF. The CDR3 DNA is TGTGCCAGTAGTATGGAGGCAGCCACACGCACTGAAGCTTTCTTT.

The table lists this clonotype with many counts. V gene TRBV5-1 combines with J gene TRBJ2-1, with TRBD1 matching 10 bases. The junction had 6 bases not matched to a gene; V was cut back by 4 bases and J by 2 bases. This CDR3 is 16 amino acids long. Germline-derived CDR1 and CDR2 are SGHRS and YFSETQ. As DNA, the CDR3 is TGCGCCAGCAGCACGGGACAGGGGACCGCCTACAATGAGCAGTTCTTC. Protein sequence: CASSTGQGTAYNEQFF. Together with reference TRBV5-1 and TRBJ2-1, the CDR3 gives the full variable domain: KAGVTQTPRYLIKTRGQQVTLSCSPISGHRSVSWYQQTPGQGLQFLFEYFSETQRNKGNFPGRFSGRQFSNSRSEMNVSTLELGDSALYLCASSTGQGTAYNEQFFGPGTRLTVL.

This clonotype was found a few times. CDR3 in amino acids: CASSLGLAGEGETQYF. The CDR3 region has the DNA TGCGCCAGCAGCTTGGGCCTAGCGGGAGAGGGAGAGACCCAGTACTTC. The J gene is TRBJ2-5, the V gene TRBV5-1; 10 bases fit TRBD2. Trimming cost V 0 bases and J 4 bases; bases outside gene matches: 6. CDR3 length: 16 residues. Germline loops: CDR1 SGHRS, CDR2 YFSETQ.

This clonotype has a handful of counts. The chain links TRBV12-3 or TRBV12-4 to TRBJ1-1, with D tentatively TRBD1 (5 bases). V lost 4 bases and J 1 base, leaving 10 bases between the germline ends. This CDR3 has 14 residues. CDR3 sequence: CASSSWGGNTEAFF. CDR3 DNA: TGTGCCAGCAGTTCCTGGGGGGGGAACACTGAAGCTTTCTTT.

CDR3 DNA sequence: TGTGCCAGCAGCTTTTACCGGAAAAAAGAGACCCAGTACTTC. Protein sequence: CASSFYRKKETQYF. The V call is TRBV12-3 or TRBV12-4, the J call TRBJ2-5; D ambiguous. This CDR3 comprises 14 residues. V was cut by 6 bases and J by 3 bases, with 14 bases left in between.

This CDR3 reads CASSPTLSSYNEQFF. In DNA, the CDR3 is TGTGCCAGCAGCCCCACTCTGAGCTCCTACAATGAGCAGTTCTTC. The chain combines TRBV7-3 with TRBJ2-1, with D hard to call. Germline CDR1 and CDR2: SGHTA and FQGTGA. V was shortened by 5 bases and J by 0 bases, with 11 bases between the two germline ends. This CDR3 has 15 amino acids.

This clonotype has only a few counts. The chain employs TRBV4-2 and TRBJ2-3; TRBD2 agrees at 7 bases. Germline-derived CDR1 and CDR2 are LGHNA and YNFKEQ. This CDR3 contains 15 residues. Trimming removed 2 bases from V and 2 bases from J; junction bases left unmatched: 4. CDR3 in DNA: TGTGCCAGCAGCCAAAACCGGGGGGACACAGATACGCAGTATTTT. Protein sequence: CASSQNRGDTDTQYF.

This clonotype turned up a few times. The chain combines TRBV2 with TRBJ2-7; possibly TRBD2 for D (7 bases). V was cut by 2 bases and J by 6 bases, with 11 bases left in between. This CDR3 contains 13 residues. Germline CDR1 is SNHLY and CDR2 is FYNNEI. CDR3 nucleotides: TGTGCCAGCAGTGAACGGGGGGCAAGCGAGCAGTACTTC. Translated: CASSERGASEQYF.

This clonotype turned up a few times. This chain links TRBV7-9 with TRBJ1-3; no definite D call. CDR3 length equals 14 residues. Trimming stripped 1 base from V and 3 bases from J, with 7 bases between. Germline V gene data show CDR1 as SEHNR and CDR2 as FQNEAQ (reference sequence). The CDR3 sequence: CASSLEQRGNTIYF. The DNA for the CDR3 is TGTGCCAGCAGCTTAGAGCAACGTGGAAACACCATATATTTT.

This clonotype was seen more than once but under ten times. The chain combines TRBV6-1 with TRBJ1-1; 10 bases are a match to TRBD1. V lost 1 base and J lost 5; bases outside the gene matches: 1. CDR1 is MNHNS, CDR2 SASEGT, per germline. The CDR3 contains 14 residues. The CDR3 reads CASSEGDRGTEAFF. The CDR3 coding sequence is TGTGCCAGCAGTGAAGGGGACAGGGGAACTGAAGCTTTCTTT.

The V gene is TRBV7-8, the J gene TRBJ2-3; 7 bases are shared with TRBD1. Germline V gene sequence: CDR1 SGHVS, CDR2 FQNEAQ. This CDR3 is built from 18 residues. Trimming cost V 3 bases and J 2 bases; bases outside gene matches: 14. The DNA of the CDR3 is TGTGCCAGCAGCTTCGAAACCGGGACAGCCTTCTTCACAGATACGCAGTATTTT. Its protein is CASSFETGTAFFTDTQYF.

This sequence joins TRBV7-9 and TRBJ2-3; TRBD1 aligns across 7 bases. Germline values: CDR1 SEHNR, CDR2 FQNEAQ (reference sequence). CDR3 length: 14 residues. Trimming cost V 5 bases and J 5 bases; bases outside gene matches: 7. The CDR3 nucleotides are TGTGCCAGCAGCCCGTGGACAGGCCAAGATACGCAGTATTTT. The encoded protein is CASSPWTGQDTQYF.

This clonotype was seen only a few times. This chain's CDR3 is CASSLSGGHDTQYF. CDR3 DNA sequence: TGCGCCAGCAGCTTAAGCGGGGGGCATGATACGCAGTATTTT. J is TRBJ2-3 and V is TRBV5-1; 9 bases align to TRBD2. V lost 2 bases, J lost 6 bases, and 4 bases stayed unmatched. The CDR3 is 14 amino acids. Germline V gene data show CDR1 as SGHRS and CDR2 as YFSETQ. The entire variable domain, with the rest obtained from reference TRBV5-1 and TRBJ2-3, is as follows: KAGVTQTPRYLIKTRGQQVTLSCSPISGHRSVSWYQQTPGQGLQFLFEYFSETQRNKGNFPGRFSGRQFSNSRSEMNVSTLELGDSALYLCASSLSGGHDTQYFGPGTRLTVL.